This T cell receptor beta chain was found in a study of PD-L1 blockade in urothelial cancer. Study-wide context: Blood was analyzed 3 weeks (second dose) and 6 weeks after treatment start.

The investigators introduced synthetic TCR analog templates into each PCR as spikes. Clones were read by immunoSEQ multiplex PCR, and TCRdb kept only the in-frame ones, dropping some. This sample has about 50,000 clones, with roughly 84% found just once. Time point described: peripheral blood 6 weeks after treatment start. All patients carried locally advanced or metastatic urothelial carcinoma. The sequences come from PBMCs, collected around atezolizumab (anti-PD-L1) treatment. The clonotype comes from a man aged 50-59 years with urothelial cancer.

In DNA form, the CDR3 reads TGTGCCACAGACCGTACAGGAGTGGCCGGGGAGCTGTTTTTT. Translated, it gives CATDRTGVAGELFF. The chain joins TRBV6-1 to TRBJ2-2; the D gene is possibly TRBD1 (5 bases). The CDR3 totals 14 residues. V was pared by 10 bases and J by 6 bases, with 18 bases between. Per germline, CDR1 MNHNS and CDR2 SASEGT.